The rows below give T cell receptor beta chains drawn from one sample of a study of shared clonotypes between healthy human individuals. Assay: immunoSEQ multiplex PCR; the TCRdb copy retains only in-frame clones and omits some. The sample carries around 1.9 million clones, approximately 94% recorded once. The sample taken for sequencing was naive CD8+ T cells from PBMCs. All receptors derive from a man in his late teens or twenties in good health. Some clones in this sample may be carry-over from other donors' samples. Each CDR3 is given with its conserved first and last residue. Fields, in order: D gene, V gene, CDR3 protein. The D gene is left open where the match is weak.

d_call: TRBD2; v_call: TRBV5-6; cdr3_aa: CASSSPTSGATGELFF
d_call: NA; v_call: TRBV7-3; cdr3_aa: CASSRRERGADTQYF
d_call: NA; v_call: TRBV21-1; cdr3_aa: CASSFVQKGAGRNTGELFF
d_call: NA; v_call: TRBV11-2; cdr3_aa: CASSYQPRLEDYGYTF
d_call: TRBD2; v_call: TRBV7-9; cdr3_aa: CASSTGLAGVPGNEQFF
d_call: NA; v_call: TRBV5-6; cdr3_aa: CASSVQGGTEAFF
d_call: NA; v_call: TRBV6-5; cdr3_aa: CASSQSRAGETQYF
d_call: NA; v_call: TRBV2; cdr3_aa: CASRKSGTMNTGELFF
d_call: NA; v_call: TRBV10-2; cdr3_aa: CASSEGGNTEAFF
d_call: TRBD2; v_call: TRBV19; cdr3_aa: CASSIFGTSGRPGSHNEQFF
d_call: NA; v_call: TRBV7-8; cdr3_aa: CASSPNGWTDTQYF
d_call: TRBD2; v_call: TRBV4-1; cdr3_aa: CASSQSGVQDEQFF
d_call: NA; v_call: TRBV29-1; cdr3_aa: CSVVDPFHIYNEQFF
d_call: NA; v_call: TRBV27; cdr3_aa: CASSLGAGAGWTEAFF
d_call: TRBD2; v_call: TRBV19; cdr3_aa: CASRGTSGGYNEQFF
d_call: NA; v_call: TRBV7-9; cdr3_aa: CASSLDGTTSYEQYF
d_call: TRBD2; v_call: TRBV27; cdr3_aa: CASSRGTKTDTQYF
d_call: NA; v_call: TRBV7-6; cdr3_aa: CASSLGGGNEQYF
d_call: TRBD2; v_call: TRBV13; cdr3_aa: CASSSGGLAGLFTEQYF
d_call: NA; v_call: TRBV7-3; cdr3_aa: CASSPSWTSTDTQYF
d_call: NA; v_call: TRBV2; cdr3_aa: CASSESRQMNTEAFF
d_call: TRBD2; v_call: TRBV18; cdr3_aa: CASSTGTSGRWDTGELFF
d_call: NA; v_call: TRBV7-9; cdr3_aa: CASRAGEFLEKLFF
d_call: TRBD1; v_call: TRBV28; cdr3_aa: CASSSLRGTGVMVSPLHF
d_call: NA; v_call: TRBV7-9; cdr3_aa: CASSSVQETQYF
d_call: TRBD1; v_call: TRBV19; cdr3_aa: CASSMGQGYTEAFF
d_call: NA; v_call: TRBV4-1; cdr3_aa: CASSQATGNEQFF
d_call: NA; v_call: TRBV5-6; cdr3_aa: CASSPHGEETIYF
d_call: NA; v_call: TRBV30; cdr3_aa: CAWSELVTGELFF
d_call: TRBD1; v_call: TRBV2; cdr3_aa: CASSWVRQGADNEQFF
d_call: TRBD2; v_call: TRBV28; cdr3_aa: CASTELAGGSTDTQYF